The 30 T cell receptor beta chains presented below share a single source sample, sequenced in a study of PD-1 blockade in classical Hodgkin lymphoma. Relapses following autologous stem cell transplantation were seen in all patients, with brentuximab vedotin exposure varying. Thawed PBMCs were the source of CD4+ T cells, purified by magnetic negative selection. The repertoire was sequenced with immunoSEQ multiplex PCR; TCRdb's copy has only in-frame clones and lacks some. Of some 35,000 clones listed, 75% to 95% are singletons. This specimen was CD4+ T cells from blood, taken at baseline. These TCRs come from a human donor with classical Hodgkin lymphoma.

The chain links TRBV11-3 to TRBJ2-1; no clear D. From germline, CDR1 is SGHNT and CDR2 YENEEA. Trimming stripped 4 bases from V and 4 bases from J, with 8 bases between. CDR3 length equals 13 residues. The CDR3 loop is CASSSDQYNEQFF. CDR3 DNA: TGTGCCAGCAGCTCTGACCAATACAATGAGCAGTTCTTC.

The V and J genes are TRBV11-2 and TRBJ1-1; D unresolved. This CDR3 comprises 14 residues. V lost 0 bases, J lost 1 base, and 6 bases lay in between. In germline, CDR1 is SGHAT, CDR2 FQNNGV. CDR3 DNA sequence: TGTGCCAGCAGCTTAGATCCCGGGAACACTGAAGCTTTCTTT. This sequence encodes CASSLDPGNTEAFF.

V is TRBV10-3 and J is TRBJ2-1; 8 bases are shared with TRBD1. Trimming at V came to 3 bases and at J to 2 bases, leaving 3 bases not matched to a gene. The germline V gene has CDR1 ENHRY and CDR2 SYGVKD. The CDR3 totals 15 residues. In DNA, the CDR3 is TGTGCCATCAGTGACGGACAGGGCCCCTACAATGAGCAGTTCTTC. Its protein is CAISDGQGPYNEQFF.

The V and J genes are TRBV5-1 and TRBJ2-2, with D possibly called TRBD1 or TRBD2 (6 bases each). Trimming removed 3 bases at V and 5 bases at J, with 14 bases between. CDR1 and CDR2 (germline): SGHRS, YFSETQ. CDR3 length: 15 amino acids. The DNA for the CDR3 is TGCGCCAGCAGCTCACAGAGGGGGGCGACCGGGGAGCTGTTTTTT. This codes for CASSSQRGATGELFF.

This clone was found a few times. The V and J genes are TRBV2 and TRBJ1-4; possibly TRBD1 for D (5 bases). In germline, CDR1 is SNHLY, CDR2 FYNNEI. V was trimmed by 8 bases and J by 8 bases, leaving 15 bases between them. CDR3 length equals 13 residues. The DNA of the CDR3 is TGTGCCAGCGGTTCACGGGGCAGGGAAAAACTGTTTTTT. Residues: CASGSRGREKLFF.

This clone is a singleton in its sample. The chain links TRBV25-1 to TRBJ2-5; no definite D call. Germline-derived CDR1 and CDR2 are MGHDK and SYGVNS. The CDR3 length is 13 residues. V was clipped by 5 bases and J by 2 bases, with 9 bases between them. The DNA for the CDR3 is TGTGCCAGCAGTCCTTTAAGGCAAGAGACCCAGTACTTC. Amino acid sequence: CASSPLRQETQYF.

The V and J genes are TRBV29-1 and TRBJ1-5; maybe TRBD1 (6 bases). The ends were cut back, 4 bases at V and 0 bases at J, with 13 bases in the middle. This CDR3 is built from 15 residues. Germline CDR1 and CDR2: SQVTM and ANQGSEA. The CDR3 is CSVGFTGNSNQPQHF. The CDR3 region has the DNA TGCAGCGTTGGTTTTACAGGGAATAGCAATCAGCCCCAGCATTTT.

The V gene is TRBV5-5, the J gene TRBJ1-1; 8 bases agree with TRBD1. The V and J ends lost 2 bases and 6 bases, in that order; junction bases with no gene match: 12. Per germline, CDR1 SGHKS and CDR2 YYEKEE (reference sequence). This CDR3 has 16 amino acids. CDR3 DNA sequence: TGTGCCAGCAGCTTTTACCGGACAGGGCGAAATGCTGAAGCTTTCTTT. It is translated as CASSFYRTGRNAEAFF.

The CDR3 nucleotides read TGTGCCAGCTCACCGCGGGACAGCGGGAGCTATGGCTACACCTTC. This encodes CASSPRDSGSYGYTF. V is TRBV18 and J is TRBJ1-2; TRBD1 aligns across 7 bases. The CDR3 consists of 15 residues. The junction had 8 bases not matched to a gene; V was cut back by 3 bases and J by 4 bases. The germline gives CDR1 KGHSH, CDR2 LQKENI. The full variable domain, rest sourced from reference TRBV18 and TRBJ1-2, is NAGVMQNPRHLVRRRGQEARLRCSPMKGHSHVYWYRQLPEEGLKFMVYLQKENIIDESGMPKERFSAEFPKEGPSILRIQQVVRGDSAAYFCASSPRDSGSYGYTFGSGTRLTVV.

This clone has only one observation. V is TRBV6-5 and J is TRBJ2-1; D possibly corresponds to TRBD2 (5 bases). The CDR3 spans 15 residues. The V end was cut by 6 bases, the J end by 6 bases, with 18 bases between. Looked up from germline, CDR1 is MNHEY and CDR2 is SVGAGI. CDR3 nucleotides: TGTGCCAGCAGCTCTTACGGGGTAGGGTTCAATGAGCAGTTCTTC. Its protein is CASSSYGVGFNEQFF.

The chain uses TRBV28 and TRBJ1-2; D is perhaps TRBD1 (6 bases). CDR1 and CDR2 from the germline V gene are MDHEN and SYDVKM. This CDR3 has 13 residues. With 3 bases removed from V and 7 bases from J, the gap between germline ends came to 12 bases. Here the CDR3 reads CASSFRGLGGYTF. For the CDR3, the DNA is TGTGCCAGCAGTTTCCGGGGGCTGGGTGGCTACACCTTC.

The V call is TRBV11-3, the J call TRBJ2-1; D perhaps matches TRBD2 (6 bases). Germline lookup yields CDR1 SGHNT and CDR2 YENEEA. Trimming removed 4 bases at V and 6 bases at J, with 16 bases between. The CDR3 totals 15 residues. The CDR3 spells CASSSDSSAGNEQFF. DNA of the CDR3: TGTGCCAGCAGCTCGGACTCCTCAGCGGGCAATGAGCAGTTCTTC.

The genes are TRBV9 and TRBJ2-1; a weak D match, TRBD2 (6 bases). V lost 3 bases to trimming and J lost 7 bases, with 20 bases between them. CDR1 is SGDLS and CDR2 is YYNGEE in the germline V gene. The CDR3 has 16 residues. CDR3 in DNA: TGTGCCAGCAGCGGGGGACTTCGTCCTAGCTTTAATGAGCAGTTCTTC. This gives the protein CASSGGLRPSFNEQFF.

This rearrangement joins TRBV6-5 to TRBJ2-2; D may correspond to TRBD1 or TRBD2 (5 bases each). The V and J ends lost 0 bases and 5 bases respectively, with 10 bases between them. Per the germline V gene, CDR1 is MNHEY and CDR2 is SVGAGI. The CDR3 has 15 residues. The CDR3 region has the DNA TGTGCCAGCAGTTACTCGAGGGGAGTAACCGGGGAGCTGTTTTTT. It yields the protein CASSYSRGVTGELFF.

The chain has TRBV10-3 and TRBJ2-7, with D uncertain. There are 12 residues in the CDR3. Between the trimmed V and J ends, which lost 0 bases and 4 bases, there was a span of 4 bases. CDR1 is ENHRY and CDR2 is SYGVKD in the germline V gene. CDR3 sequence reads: CAISESGYEQYF. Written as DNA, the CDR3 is TGTGCCATCAGTGAGTCGGGTTACGAGCAGTACTTC.

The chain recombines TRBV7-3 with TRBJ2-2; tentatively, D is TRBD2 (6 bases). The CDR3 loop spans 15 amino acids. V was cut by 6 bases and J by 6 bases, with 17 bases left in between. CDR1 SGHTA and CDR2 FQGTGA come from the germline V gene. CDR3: CASSQPGLAAGELFF. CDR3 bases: TGTGCCAGCAGTCAACCGGGACTGGCGGCCGGGGAGCTGTTTTTT.

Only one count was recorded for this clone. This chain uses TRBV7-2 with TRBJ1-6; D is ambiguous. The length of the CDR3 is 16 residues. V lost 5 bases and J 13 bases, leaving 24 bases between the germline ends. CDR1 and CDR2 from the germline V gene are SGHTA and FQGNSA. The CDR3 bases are TGTGCCAGCAGCCTAAGGGCGGCGGGAGATCCGGTTCCCCTCCACTTT. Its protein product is CASSLRAAGDPVPLHF.

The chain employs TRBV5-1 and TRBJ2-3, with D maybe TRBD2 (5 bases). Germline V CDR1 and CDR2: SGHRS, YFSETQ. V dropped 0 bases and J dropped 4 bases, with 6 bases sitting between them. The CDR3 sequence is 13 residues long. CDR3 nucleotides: TGCGCCAGCAGCTTGGCGGAGGCAGATACGCAGTATTTT. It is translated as CASSLAEADTQYF.

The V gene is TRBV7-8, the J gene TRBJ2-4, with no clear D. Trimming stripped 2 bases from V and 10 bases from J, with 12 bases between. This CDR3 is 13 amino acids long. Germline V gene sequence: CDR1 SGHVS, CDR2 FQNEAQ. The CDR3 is CASSLFLGRIQYF. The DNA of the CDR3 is TGTGCCAGCAGCTTATTTTTGGGTAGGATTCAGTACTTC.

This chain's CDR3 is CASSYSRSWDEQFF. DNA of the CDR3: TGTGCCAGCAGTTACTCGAGATCATGGGATGAGCAGTTCTTC. This sequence joins TRBV6-5 and TRBJ2-1; no reliable D call. Germline values: CDR1 MNHEY, CDR2 SVGAGI. V was trimmed by 0 bases and J by 8 bases, leaving 11 bases between them. The CDR3 length is 14 residues.

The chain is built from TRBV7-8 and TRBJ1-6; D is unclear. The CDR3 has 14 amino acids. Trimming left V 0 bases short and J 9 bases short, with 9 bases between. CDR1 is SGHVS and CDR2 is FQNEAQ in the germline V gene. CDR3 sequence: CASSLAMEISPLHF. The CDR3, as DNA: TGTGCCAGCAGCTTAGCGATGGAGATTTCACCCCTCCACTTT.

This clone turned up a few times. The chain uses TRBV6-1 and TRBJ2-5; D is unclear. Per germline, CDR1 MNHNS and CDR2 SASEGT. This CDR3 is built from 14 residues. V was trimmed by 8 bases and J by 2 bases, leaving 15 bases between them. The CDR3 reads CASARSDGQETQYF. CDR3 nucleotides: TGTGCCAGCGCCCGATCGGACGGTCAAGAGACCCAGTACTTC.

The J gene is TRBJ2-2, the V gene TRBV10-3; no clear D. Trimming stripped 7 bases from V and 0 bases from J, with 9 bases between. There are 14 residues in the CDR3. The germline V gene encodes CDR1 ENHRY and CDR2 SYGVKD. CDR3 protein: CAINGPPNTGELFF. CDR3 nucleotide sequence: TGTGCCATCAATGGACCACCGAACACCGGGGAGCTGTTTTTT.

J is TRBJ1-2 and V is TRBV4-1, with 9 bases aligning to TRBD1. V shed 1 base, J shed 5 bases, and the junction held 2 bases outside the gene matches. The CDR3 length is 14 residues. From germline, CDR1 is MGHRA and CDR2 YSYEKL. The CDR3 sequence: CASSQGDRVYGYTF. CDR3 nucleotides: TGCGCCAGCAGCCAAGGGGACAGGGTGTATGGCTACACCTTC.

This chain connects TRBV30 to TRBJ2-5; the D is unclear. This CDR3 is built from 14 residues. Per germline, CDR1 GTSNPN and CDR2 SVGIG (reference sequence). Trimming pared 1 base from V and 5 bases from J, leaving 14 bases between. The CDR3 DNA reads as TGTGCCTGGAGTGCCTACTCCCTAAGGGAGACCCAGTACTTC. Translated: CAWSAYSLRETQYF. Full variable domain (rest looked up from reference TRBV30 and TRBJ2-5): SQTIHQWPATLVQPVGSPLSLECTVEGTSNPNLYWYRQAAGRGLQLLFYSVGIGQISSEVPQNLSASRPQDRQFILSSKKLLLSDSGFYLCAWSAYSLRETQYFGPGTRLLVL.

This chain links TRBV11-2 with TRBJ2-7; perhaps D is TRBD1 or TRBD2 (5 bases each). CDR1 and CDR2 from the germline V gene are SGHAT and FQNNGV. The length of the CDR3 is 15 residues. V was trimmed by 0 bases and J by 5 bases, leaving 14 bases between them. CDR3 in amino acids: CASSLDRGVFHEQYF. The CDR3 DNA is TGTGCCAGCAGCTTAGATAGAGGGGTTTTCCACGAGCAGTACTTC.

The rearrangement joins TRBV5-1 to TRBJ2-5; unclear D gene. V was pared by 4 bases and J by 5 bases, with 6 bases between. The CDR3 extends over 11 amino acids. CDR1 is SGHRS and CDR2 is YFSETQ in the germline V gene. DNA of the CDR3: TGCGCCAGCAGCCTGTACGAGACCCAGTACTTC. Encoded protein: CASSLYETQYF.

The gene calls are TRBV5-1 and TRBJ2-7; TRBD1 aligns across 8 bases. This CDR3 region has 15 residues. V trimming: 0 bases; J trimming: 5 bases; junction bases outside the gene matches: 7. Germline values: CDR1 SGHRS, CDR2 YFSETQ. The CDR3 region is CASSLARTGTHEQYF. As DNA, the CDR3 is TGCGCCAGCAGCTTGGCTAGGACAGGGACCCACGAGCAGTACTTC.

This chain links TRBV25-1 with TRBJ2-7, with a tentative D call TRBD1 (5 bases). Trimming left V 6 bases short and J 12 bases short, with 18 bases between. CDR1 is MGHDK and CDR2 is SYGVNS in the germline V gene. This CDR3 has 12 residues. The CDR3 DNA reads TGTGCCAGCAGCTTCACTCCAGGGCATCTGTACTTC. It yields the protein CASSFTPGHLYF.

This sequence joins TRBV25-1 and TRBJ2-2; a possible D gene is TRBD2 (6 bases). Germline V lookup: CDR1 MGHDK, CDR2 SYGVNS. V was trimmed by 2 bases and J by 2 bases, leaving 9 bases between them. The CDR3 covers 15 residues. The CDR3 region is CASSEGDFNTGELFF. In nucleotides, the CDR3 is TGTGCCAGCAGTGAAGGGGACTTTAACACCGGGGAGCTGTTTTTT.